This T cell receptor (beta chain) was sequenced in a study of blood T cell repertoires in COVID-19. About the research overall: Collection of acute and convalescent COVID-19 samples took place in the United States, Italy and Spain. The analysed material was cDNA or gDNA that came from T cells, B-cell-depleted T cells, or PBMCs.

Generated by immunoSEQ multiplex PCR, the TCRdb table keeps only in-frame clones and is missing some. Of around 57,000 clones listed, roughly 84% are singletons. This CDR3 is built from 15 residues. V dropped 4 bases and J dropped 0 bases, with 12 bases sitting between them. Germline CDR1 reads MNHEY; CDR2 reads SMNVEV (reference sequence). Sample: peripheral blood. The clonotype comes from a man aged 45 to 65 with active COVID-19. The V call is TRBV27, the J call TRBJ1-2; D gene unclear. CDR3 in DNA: TGTGCCAGCAGTTCCTACAAGGAGACTAACTATGGCTACACCTTC. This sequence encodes CASSSYKETNYGYTF.